A single sample is the source of the 26 T cell receptor beta chains below, sequenced in a study of PD-1 blockade in classical Hodgkin lymphoma. Indicated time point: cycle 4 day 1 (C4D1), after less than 7 weeks of nivolumab. Relapse was seen in all patients after autologous stem cell transplantation, and brentuximab vedotin exposure was variable. Measured with immunoSEQ multiplex PCR; TCRdb has only the in-frame clones, and not every one. The repertoire holds tens of thousands of clones, with 78% as singletons. Source: peripheral blood mononuclear cells (PBMCs), taken before the fourth cycle of nivolumab. These TCRs come from a human donor with classical Hodgkin lymphoma.

This chain joins TRBV28 and TRBJ2-3; D perhaps matches TRBD2 (7 bases). This CDR3 is 14 amino acids long. Per the germline V gene, CDR1 is MDHEN and CDR2 is SYDVKM. Trimming cost V 7 bases and J 2 bases, with 13 bases left between them. The CDR3 DNA reads TGTGCCAGCATTGGGGGGGCTAACACAGATACGCAGTATTTT. Translated: CASIGGANTDTQYF.

The chain links TRBV6-5 to TRBJ2-2; D remains unclear. Trimming took off 5 bases at V and 12 bases at J, with 10 bases between the two ends. In germline, CDR1 is MNHEY, CDR2 SVGAGI. This CDR3 contains 11 residues. CDR3 loop: CASSTESQLFF. Written as DNA, the CDR3 is TGTGCCAGCAGTACGGAATCCCAGCTGTTTTTT.

A few counts support this clone. The V call is TRBV7-2, the J call TRBJ2-7, with D uncertain. V dropped 5 bases and J dropped 9 bases, with 17 bases sitting between them. The germline V gene has CDR1 SGHTA and CDR2 FQGNSA. The length of the CDR3 is 13 residues. As DNA, the CDR3 is TGTGCCAGCAGCCATCCACGGGCTCTACGGCAGTACTTC. The encoded protein is CASSHPRALRQYF. Full variable domain (outside the CDR3, taken from reference TRBV7-2 and TRBJ2-7): GAGVSQSPSNKVTEKGKDVELRCDPISGHTALYWYRQSLGQGLEFLIYFQGNSAPDKSGLPSDRFSAERTGGSVSTLTIQRTQQEDSAVYLCASSHPRALRQYFGPGTRLTVT.

For this clone: Other DNA sequences in the same sample also yield this CDR3. The chain has TRBV6-5 and TRBJ1-2; D not certain. The V end was cut by 7 bases, the J end by 3 bases, with 9 bases between. The CDR3 runs 12 residues. CDR1 and CDR2 from the germline V gene are MNHEY and SVGAGI. The CDR3 sequence: CASKREDYGYTF. Here the CDR3 DNA reads TGTGCCAGCAAGAGGGAAGACTATGGCTACACCTTC.

The chain employs TRBV18 and TRBJ2-3; D unclear. The CDR3 has 14 residues. V gave up 3 bases and J gave up 1 base, with 8 bases separating them. Germline V gene lookup returns CDR1 KGHSH and CDR2 LQKENI. The CDR3 DNA is TGTGCCAGCTCACCTCCTTCTGGCACAGATACGCAGTATTTT. It codes for CASSPPSGTDTQYF.

This chain connects TRBV5-1 to TRBJ2-5; 15 bases align to TRBD2. Germline V gene lookup returns CDR1 SGHRS and CDR2 YFSETQ. The CDR3 runs 16 residues. After removal of 4 bases from V and 5 bases from J, the junction contained 6 bases not matched to a gene. DNA of the CDR3: TGCGCCAGCAGCCTCCGGACTAGCGGGGGGGCTGAGACCCAGTACTTC. Translated: CASSLRTSGGAETQYF.

This chain uses TRBV6-1 with TRBJ2-7, with TRBD2 as a possible D gene (6 bases). Trimming took off 5 bases at V and 4 bases at J, with 9 bases between the two ends. The CDR3 length is 12 residues. Germline loops: CDR1 MNHNS, CDR2 SASEGT. The CDR3 loop reads CASSRDSYEQYF. The CDR3 bases are TGTGCCAGCAGTCGGGACTCTTACGAGCAGTACTTC.

This clone came up a few times. The chain recombines TRBV19 with TRBJ1-2; D call uncertain. Looked up from germline, CDR1 is LNHDA and CDR2 is SQIVND (reference sequence). The CDR3 totals 15 residues. V gave up 5 bases and J gave up 1 base, with 14 bases separating them. CDR3 residues: CASSPPAGGNYGYTF. The CDR3 DNA follows: TGTGCCAGTAGTCCGCCGGCAGGCGGTAACTATGGCTACACCTTC.

The chain has TRBV7-9 and TRBJ1-1; D perhaps matches TRBD1 (6 bases). The CDR3 is made up of 14 amino acids. The V end was cut by 3 bases, the J end by 0 bases, with 8 bases between. Germline V gives CDR1 SEHNR, CDR2 FQNEAQ (reference sequence). The CDR3 loop is CASSFGQMNTEAFF. The CDR3 DNA sequence: TGTGCCAGCAGCTTCGGACAGATGAACACTGAAGCTTTCTTT.

This clone was observed a handful of times. This sequence joins TRBV6-6 and TRBJ1-6; D possibly corresponds to TRBD1 (5 bases). The V gene lost 2 bases and the J gene lost 6 bases, with 5 bases spanning the gap. CDR1 and CDR2 from the germline V gene are MNHNY and SVGAGI (reference sequence). The CDR3 is 13 residues long. As DNA, the CDR3 is TGTGCCAGCAGTTACAGGGGTAATTCACCCCTCCACTTT. This encodes CASSYRGNSPLHF.

The rearrangement uses TRBV11-3 and TRBJ2-1; no reliable D call. The CDR3 runs to 11 residues. Per germline, CDR1 SGHNT and CDR2 YENEEA. Trimming took off 2 bases at V and 10 bases at J, with 6 bases between the two ends. CDR3 bases: TGTGCCAGCAGCTTATGGCCAGAGCAGTTCTTC. It specifies CASSLWPEQFF.

The genes are TRBV9 and TRBJ2-1, with 9 positions matching TRBD2. The CDR3 covers 14 residues. From germline, CDR1 is SGDLS and CDR2 YYNGEE. After removal of 4 bases from V and 9 bases from J, the junction contained 8 bases not matched to a gene. CDR3 nucleotide sequence: TGTGCCAGCAGCTTATCCGGGACTAGCAGTGAGCAGTTCTTC. Translating it yields CASSLSGTSSEQFF.

The chain carries TRBV5-1 and TRBJ2-5; D possibly corresponds to TRBD2 (6 bases). The CDR3 is made up of 13 amino acids. Per the germline V gene, CDR1 is SGHRS and CDR2 is YFSETQ. With 6 bases removed from V and 5 bases from J, the gap between germline ends came to 14 bases. The CDR3 reads CASTGGDGETQYF. The CDR3 region has the DNA TGCGCCAGCACTGGAGGGGACGGTGAGACCCAGTACTTC.

The CDR3 nucleotides are TGTGCCAGCTCACCTCGGACAGCTGCAGGCGAGCCCCTCCACTTT. Translating it yields CASSPRTAAGEPLHF. The genes are TRBV18 and TRBJ1-6; a weak D match, TRBD1 (6 bases). Trimming stripped 3 bases from V and 13 bases from J, with 19 bases between. The CDR3 runs to 15 residues. Germline V gene data show CDR1 as KGHSH and CDR2 as LQKENI.

The chain is built from TRBV6-1 and TRBJ2-5; 9 nucleotides match TRBD2. J lost 1 base, V lost 1 base, and 1 base had no gene match. This CDR3 is 15 amino acids long. Germline V gives CDR1 MNHNS, CDR2 SASEGT. CDR3 nucleotide sequence: TGTGCCAGCAGTGAAGAGACTAGCGGCCAAGAGACCCAGTACTTC. This translates into CASSEETSGQETQYF.

The V and J genes are TRBV5-4 and TRBJ2-2; 8 nucleotides agree with TRBD1. The germline V gene encodes CDR1 SGHNT and CDR2 YYREEE (reference sequence). CDR3 length: 15 amino acids. Trimming cost V 0 bases and J 4 bases; bases outside gene matches: 2. The CDR3 bases are TGTGCCAGCAGCTTGGGACAGGGGATCACCGGGGAGCTGTTTTTT. This sequence encodes CASSLGQGITGELFF.

The chain employs TRBV4-2 and TRBJ2-7; D is unresolved. The CDR3 totals 13 residues. The V gene lost 1 base and the J gene lost 3 bases, with 7 bases spanning the gap. Per the germline V gene, CDR1 is LGHNA and CDR2 is YNFKEQ. Here the CDR3 reads CASSQVSSYEQYF. The CDR3 DNA sequence: TGTGCCAGCAGCCAAGTTTCAAGCTACGAGCAGTACTTC.

V usage is TRBV19 and J usage is TRBJ2-3, with D uncertain. This CDR3 comprises 13 residues. V shed 6 bases and J shed 5 bases, with 12 bases lying between them. From germline, CDR1 is LNHDA and CDR2 SQIVND (reference sequence). DNA for the CDR3: TGTGCCAGTAGCGATCCAAACGGAGATACGCAGTATTTT. This codes for CASSDPNGDTQYF. Supplemented by reference TRBV19 and TRBJ2-3, the full variable domain reads DGGITQSPKYLFRKEGQNVTLSCEQNLNHDAMYWYRQDPGQGLRLIYYSQIVNDFQKGDIAEGYSVSREKKESFPLTVTSAQKNPTAFYLCASSDPNGDTQYFGPGTRLTVL.

The chain couples TRBV11-2 to TRBJ1-2; a possible D gene is TRBD1 (5 bases). Germline V gene data show CDR1 as SGHAT and CDR2 as FQNNGV. CDR3 length: 14 amino acids. Trimming removed 0 bases at V and 2 bases at J, with 7 bases between. The CDR3 here is CASSLDRGNYGYTF. CDR3 in DNA: TGTGCCAGCAGCTTAGATCGGGGGAACTATGGCTACACCTTC.

The V call is TRBV18, the J call TRBJ1-2; D uncertain. The V gene's germline CDR1 is KGHSH and CDR2 LQKENI. The CDR3 covers 16 residues. V dropped 0 bases and J dropped 3 bases, with 14 bases sitting between them. CDR3: CASSPPNNPTDYGYTF. The CDR3 bases are TGTGCCAGCTCACCACCGAACAACCCTACAGACTATGGCTACACCTTC. The full variable domain, rest sourced from reference TRBV18 and TRBJ1-2, is NAGVMQNPRHLVRRRGQEARLRCSPMKGHSHVYWYRQLPEEGLKFMVYLQKENIIDESGMPKERFSAEFPKEGPSILRIQQVVRGDSAAYFCASSPPNNPTDYGYTFGSGTRLTVV.

This rearrangement joins TRBV28 to TRBJ1-2; a weak D match, TRBD1 (5 bases). Trimming took off 8 bases at V and 1 base at J, with 5 bases between the two ends. CDR1 MDHEN and CDR2 SYDVKM come from the germline V gene. The CDR3 is 11 residues long. CDR3 residues: CASDSNYGYTF. CDR3 DNA sequence: TGTGCCAGCGACAGTAACTATGGCTACACCTTC.

CDR3 nucleotide sequence: TGTGCCAGCAGCTCACGACAGGGGGTAGACAATTCACCCCTCCACTTT. The encoded protein is CASSSRQGVDNSPLHF. The gene calls are TRBV5-4 and TRBJ1-6; 9 nucleotides align to TRBD1. Germline-derived CDR1 and CDR2 are SGHNT and YYREEE (reference sequence). The CDR3 contains 16 residues. The trim removed 3 bases at V and 7 bases at J, leaving 8 bases unmatched.

The rearrangement joins TRBV7-2 to TRBJ2-1, with D possibly being TRBD2 (5 bases). Trimming took off 3 bases at V and 0 bases at J, with 9 bases between the two ends. The CDR3 runs to 15 residues. Germline V gene lookup returns CDR1 SGHTA and CDR2 FQGNSA. In nucleotides, the CDR3 is TGTGCCAGCAGCTTGGACTTTAGCTCCTACAATGAGCAGTTCTTC. Encoded protein: CASSLDFSSYNEQFF.

The rearrangement joins TRBV2 to TRBJ1-1; tentatively, D is TRBD1 (5 bases). Germline CDR1 is SNHLY and CDR2 is FYNNEI. The CDR3 is made up of 13 amino acids. Trimming removed 5 bases at V and 3 bases at J, with 10 bases between. CDR3 sequence (DNA): TGTGCCAGCAGTTGGGACTCTCACACTGAAGCTTTCTTT. Encoded protein: CASSWDSHTEAFF.

This clone has a handful of counts. The chain is built from TRBV18 and TRBJ1-5; D remains unclear. The CDR3 length is 14 residues. Germline loops: CDR1 KGHSH, CDR2 LQKENI. V was shortened by 3 bases and J by 6 bases, with 12 bases between the two germline ends. Here the CDR3 reads CASSPTRDVQPQHF. The CDR3 nucleotides are TGTGCCAGCTCACCTACTCGGGATGTTCAGCCCCAGCATTTT.

CDR3 sequence reads: CASSILQGSSGNTIYF. The CDR3 DNA reads TGTGCCAGTAGTATTCTGCAGGGGAGCTCTGGAAACACCATATATTTT. The chain couples TRBV19 to TRBJ1-3, with D tentatively TRBD1 (6 bases). The CDR3 length is 16 residues. Trimming left V 3 bases short and J 0 bases short, with 12 bases between. The germline V gene has CDR1 LNHDA and CDR2 SQIVND (reference sequence).